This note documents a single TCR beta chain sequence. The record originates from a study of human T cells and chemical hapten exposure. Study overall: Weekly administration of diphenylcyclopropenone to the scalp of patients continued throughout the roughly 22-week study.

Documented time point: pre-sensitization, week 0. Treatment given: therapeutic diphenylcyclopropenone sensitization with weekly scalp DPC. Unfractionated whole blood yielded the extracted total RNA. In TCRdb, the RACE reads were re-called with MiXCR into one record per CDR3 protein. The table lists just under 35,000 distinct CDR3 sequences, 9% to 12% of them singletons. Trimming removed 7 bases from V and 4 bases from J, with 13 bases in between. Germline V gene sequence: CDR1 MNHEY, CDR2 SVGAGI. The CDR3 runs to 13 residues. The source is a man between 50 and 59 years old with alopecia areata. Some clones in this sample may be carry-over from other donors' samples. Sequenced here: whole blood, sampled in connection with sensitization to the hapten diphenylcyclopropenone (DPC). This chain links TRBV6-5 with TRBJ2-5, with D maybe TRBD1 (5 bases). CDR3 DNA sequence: TGTGCCAGCAAACCCGACAGATTAGAGACCCAGTACTTC. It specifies CASKPDRLETQYF.